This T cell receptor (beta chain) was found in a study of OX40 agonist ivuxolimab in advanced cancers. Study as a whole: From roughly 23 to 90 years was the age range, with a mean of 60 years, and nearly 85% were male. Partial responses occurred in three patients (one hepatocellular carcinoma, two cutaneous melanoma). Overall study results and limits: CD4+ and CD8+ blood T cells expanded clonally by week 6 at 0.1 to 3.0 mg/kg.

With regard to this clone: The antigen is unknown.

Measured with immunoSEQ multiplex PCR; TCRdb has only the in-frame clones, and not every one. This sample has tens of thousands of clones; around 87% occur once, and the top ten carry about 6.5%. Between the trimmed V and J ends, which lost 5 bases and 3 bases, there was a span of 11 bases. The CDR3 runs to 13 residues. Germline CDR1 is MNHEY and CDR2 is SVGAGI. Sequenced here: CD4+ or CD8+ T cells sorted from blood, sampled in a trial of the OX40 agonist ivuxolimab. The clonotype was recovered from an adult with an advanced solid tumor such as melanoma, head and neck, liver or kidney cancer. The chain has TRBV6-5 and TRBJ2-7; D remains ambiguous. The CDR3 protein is CASSEPHLYEQYF. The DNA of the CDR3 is TGTGCCAGCAGTGAGCCACACCTCTACGAGCAGTACTTC.